The sequence of this TCR beta chain was determined in a study of blood T cell repertoires in COVID-19. As for the study in general: Samples came from the United States, Italy and Spain, spanning acute and convalescent COVID-19. T cells, B-cell-depleted T cells, or PBMCs supplied cDNA or gDNA.

Using immunoSEQ multiplex PCR, the repertoire was profiled, and TCRdb retains in-frame clones only, with some absent. The sample holds 100,000 to 150,000 clones, about 86% seen once. CDR3 length: 15 residues. V lost 2 bases, J lost 4 bases, and 11 bases lay in between. Germline CDR1 reads SGHVS; CDR2 reads FQNEAQ. The chain recombines TRBV7-8 with TRBJ1-4; no firm D call. This receptor was taken from a woman in her 50s who had recovered from COVID-19. Sequences were obtained from PBMCs or T cells enriched from blood (not recorded which). As DNA, the CDR3 is TGTGCCAGCAGCTTATCGGAGAACCTTAATGAAAAACTGTTTTTT. Protein: CASSLSENLNEKLFF.